This TCR beta chain was sequenced for a study of response to subunit inactivated influenza vaccine. The study, taken as a whole, reports: Each seasonal influenza vaccination recruits few new T cells, the authors suggested.

From the RT-PCR reads, TCRdb called clonotypes with MiXCR, one entry per CDR3 protein. The sample lists 650,000 to 800,000 distinct CDR3 sequences, about 14% occurring once. Turning to this clonotype: Its antigen is unknown.

Germline V CDR1 and CDR2: LNHNV, YYDKDF (reference sequence). The CDR3 is 14 residues long. The V segment lost 6 bases and the J segment 4 bases; nucleotides outside the gene matches: 3. The chain carries TRBV15 and TRBJ2-2; 9 bases match TRBD2. The receptor was derived from a man aged 50-59 years who received an inactivated influenza vaccine. The material was PBMCs from blood, obtained approximately 15 days before vaccination. CDR3 sequence reads: CATRGGGGTGELFF. The CDR3 bases are TGTGCCACCAGGGGCGGGGGGGGCACCGGGGAGCTGTTTTTT.